This entry lists 27 T cell receptor beta chains sequenced from one sample in a study of regulatory T cells in long-lasting Graves disease. Arm-PCR of CDR3 regions and iRepertoire HTBI primers were used to build TCR beta libraries. TCRdb itself ran the multiplex PCR reads through MiXCR, one entry per CDR3 protein. The sample holds under 500,000 distinct CDR3 sequences; 16% are singletons and the top ten take about 11%. Time point of the sample: newly diagnosed GD, antithyroid drugs for less than 3 months. PBMC-derived RNA was used for the TCR library. The sample was also linked to a second study, of T cells in Graves' hyperthyroidism and ophthalmopathy.

The sequences come from peripheral blood mononuclear cells (PBMCs), collected at new diagnosis, from a patient treated with antithyroid drugs. These receptors all come from a woman aged 30 to 39 with Graves disease.

The rearrangement uses TRBV14 and TRBJ2-1; D may be TRBD1 (5 bases). This CDR3 has 17 amino acids. Trimming stripped 0 bases from V and 0 bases from J, with 12 bases between. In germline, CDR1 is SGHDN, CDR2 FVKESK. CDR3 loop: CASSQDAGFGSYNEQFF. The CDR3 bases are TGTGCCAGCAGCCAAGATGCAGGGTTTGGCTCCTACAATGAGCAGTTCTTC.

This clonotype was counted at least ten times. This chain links TRBV12-3 or TRBV12-4 with TRBJ1-5; TRBD1 is a possible D gene (6 bases). Trimming cost V 7 bases and J 1 base, with 17 bases left between them. The CDR3 is made up of 16 amino acids. CDR3 region: CASTMRGAGSNQPQHF. Written as DNA, the CDR3 is TGTGCCAGCACCATGCGGGGGGCGGGCAGCAATCAGCCCCAGCATTTT.

At least ten counts were recorded for this clonotype. The rearrangement links TRBV2 to TRBJ2-1; D gene ambiguous. CDR3 length equals 11 residues. The germline V and J ends were trimmed by 7 bases and 10 bases, with 11 bases remaining between them. Germline V CDR1 and CDR2: SNHLY, FYNNEI. The CDR3 DNA is TGTGCCAGCATGGAACTACCAGAGCAGTTCTTC. Its translation: CASMELPEQFF. Combining the CDR3 with reference TRBV2 and TRBJ2-1 gives the whole variable domain EPEVTQTPSHQVTQMGQEVILRCVPISNHLYFYWYRQILGQKVEFLVSFYNNEISEKSEIFDDQFSVERPDGSNFTLKIRSTKLEDSAMYFCASMELPEQFFGPGTRLTVL.

The CDR3 region is CASSPRQDYTEAFF. As DNA, the CDR3 is TGTGCCAGCTCACCACGGCAGGATTACACTGAAGCTTTCTTT. This sequence joins TRBV18 and TRBJ1-1; the D is unclear. Looked up from germline, CDR1 is KGHSH and CDR2 is LQKENI. V lost 1 base and J 3 bases, leaving 9 bases between the germline ends. This CDR3 has 14 residues.

This clonotype was detected ten times or more. The gene calls are TRBV6-1 and TRBJ1-1; 7 nucleotides line up with TRBD1. V shed 5 bases and J 5 bases; nucleotides not matched to a gene: 14. Germline V gene sequence: CDR1 MNHNS, CDR2 SASEGT. CDR3 length: 16 residues. CDR3 nucleotide sequence: TGTGCCAGCAGTCACGGACTTACAGGGGTGGGGACTGAAGCTTTCTTT. Translation: CASSHGLTGVGTEAFF.

This clonotype showed up just a few times. The chain recombines TRBV5-1 with TRBJ1-4; 7 bases are shared with TRBD1. V dropped 0 bases and J dropped 7; count of bases not matched to a gene: 9. CDR1 is SGHRS and CDR2 is YFSETQ in the germline V gene. The CDR3 runs to 16 residues. In nucleotides, the CDR3 is TGCGCCAGCAGCTTGGTTATTGACAGGGAACCTGAAAAACTGTTTTTT. Its translation: CASSLVIDREPEKLFF.

This clonotype was counted a few times. This chain connects TRBV20-1 to TRBJ2-7; D gene unclear. Trimming removed 5 bases from V and 1 base from J, with 18 bases in between. The CDR3 has 15 residues. The germline CDR1 and CDR2 sequences are DFQATT and SNEGSKA (reference sequence). This chain's CDR3 is CSAHRLGRSSYEQYF. CDR3 DNA sequence: TGCAGTGCTCATCGACTGGGCCGCAGTTCCTACGAGCAGTACTTC.

The chain couples TRBV20-1 to TRBJ2-7, with 10 nucleotides matching TRBD2. The junction had 9 bases not matched to a gene; V was cut back by 0 bases and J by 4 bases. CDR1 is DFQATT, CDR2 SNEGSKA, per germline (reference sequence). The length of the CDR3 is 16 residues. The CDR3 DNA reads as TGCAGTGCTAGAGAGACGGCTAGCGGGAGAAGGTACGAGCAGTACTTC. Protein: CSARETASGRRYEQYF.

Details on this clonotype: A much larger clone sits a single nucleotide away, making a read error possible. This chain joins TRBV6-2 or TRBV6-3 and TRBJ2-3, with D tentatively TRBD2 (7 bases). CDR1 and CDR2 (germline): MNHEY, SVGEGT. The CDR3 is 15 amino acids. Trimming took off 4 bases at V and 6 bases at J, with 17 bases between the two ends. CDR3 DNA: TGTGCCAGCAGTTCACAGGGACTAAGAGTGGATACGCAGTATTTT. This codes for CASSSQGLRVDTQYF.

The chain is built from TRBV15 and TRBJ1-6; weak D call: TRBD1 (6 bases). The CDR3 is made up of 13 amino acids. V lost 7 bases, J lost 7 bases, and 11 bases lay in between. Germline V gene sequence: CDR1 LNHNV, CDR2 YYDKDF (reference sequence). CDR3 sequence reads: CATKTGGNSPLHF. The CDR3 region has the DNA TGTGCCACCAAGACAGGCGGGAATTCACCCCTCCACTTT.

This clonotype was seen only once. A much bigger clone sits one base away, suggesting this may be a read error. The rearrangement uses TRBV11-2 and TRBJ1-1; D gene ambiguous. This CDR3 is 14 amino acids long. In germline, CDR1 is SGHAT, CDR2 FQNNGV. Here the CDR3 reads CASILGTTNTEACF. The CDR3 DNA is TGTGCCAGCATCCTGGGCACCACGAACACTGAAGCTTGCTTT.

This clonotype was observed a few times. The chain combines TRBV10-3 with TRBJ2-5; either TRBD1 or TRBD2 may fit D (5 bases each). The CDR3 length is 13 residues. The germline V gene encodes CDR1 ENHRY and CDR2 SYGVKD. CDR3 loop: CASTEGKQETQYF. In nucleotides, the CDR3 is TGTGCTTCAACTGAGGGGAAACAAGAGACCCAGTACTTC.

The sample holds a few counts of this clonotype. The chain carries TRBV29-1 and TRBJ2-7; TRBD1 matches at 7 bases. Germline V gene data show CDR1 as SQVTM and CDR2 as ANQGSEA. Losses at the gene ends were 5 bases for V and 2 bases for J; bases not matched to a gene: 12. The length of the CDR3 is 15 residues. The CDR3: CSVSRAGTEAYEQYF. The CDR3 nucleotides read TGCAGCGTTAGCCGAGCCGGGACAGAGGCCTACGAGCAGTACTTC.

This clonotype was seen only a few times. The chain joins TRBV7-9 to TRBJ2-5, with TRBD2 matching over 7 bases. Germline V gene data show CDR1 as SEHNR and CDR2 as FQNEAQ (reference sequence). V dropped 5 bases and J dropped 5; count of bases not matched to a gene: 8. This CDR3 is built from 14 residues. CDR3 protein: CASSPTTSTETQYF. The DNA of the CDR3 is TGTGCCAGCAGCCCCACGACTAGCACGGAGACCCAGTACTTC. Full variable domain (outside the CDR3, taken from reference TRBV7-9 and TRBJ2-5): DTGVSQNPRHKITKRGQNVTFRCDPISEHNRLYWYRQTLGQGPEFLTYFQNEAQLEKSRLLSDRFSAERPKGSFSTLEIQRTEQGDSAMYLCASSPTTSTETQYFGPGTRLLVL.

V usage is TRBV19 and J usage is TRBJ1-1; D not certain. CDR1 is LNHDA and CDR2 is SQIVND in the germline V gene (reference sequence). V lost 2 bases and J lost 0, with 7 bases in between. The CDR3 totals 14 residues. As DNA, the CDR3 is TGTGCCAGTAGTATATCGCCGGTGAACACTGAAGCTTTCTTT. Encoded protein: CASSISPVNTEAFF.

The chain is built from TRBV28 and TRBJ2-2; the D is unclear. V was cut by 2 bases and J by 6 bases, with 7 bases left in between. CDR1 is MDHEN, CDR2 SYDVKM, per germline. There are 13 residues in the CDR3. The CDR3 coding sequence is TGTGCCAGCAGTTTAACACTTCCCGGGGAGCTGTTTTTT. The encoded protein is CASSLTLPGELFF.

The sample holds many counts of this clonotype. This rearrangement joins TRBV20-1 to TRBJ2-7; no clear D. With 5 bases removed from V and 2 bases from J, the gap between germline ends came to 10 bases. The germline CDR1 and CDR2 sequences are DFQATT and SNEGSKA (reference sequence). The CDR3 runs 12 residues. The CDR3 DNA reads TGCAGTGCTCAAAAGGTTCCCTACGAGCAGTACTTC. It yields the protein CSAQKVPYEQYF.

V usage is TRBV29-1 and J usage is TRBJ1-1; 7 nucleotides line up with TRBD1. Germline values: CDR1 SQVTM, CDR2 ANQGSEA. V trimming: 5 bases; J trimming: 3 bases; junction bases outside the gene matches: 9. This CDR3 region has 14 residues. CDR3 in amino acids: CSVTSGRGDTEAFF. CDR3 nucleotide sequence: TGCAGCGTTACCTCGGGCAGGGGGGACACTGAAGCTTTCTTT.

In this sample, this clonotype turned up many times. The gene calls are TRBV27 and TRBJ1-2; 7 bases align to TRBD1. The CDR3 totals 15 residues. V lost 2 bases to trimming and J lost 7 bases; unmatched junction nucleotides: 10. Germline CDR1 is MNHEY and CDR2 is SMNVEV (reference sequence). CDR3 in amino acids: CASSLTESQGFGYTF. CDR3 in DNA: TGTGCCAGCAGTTTAACTGAGTCACAGGGGTTTGGCTACACCTTC.

J is TRBJ2-5 and V is TRBV7-8, with D possibly being TRBD1 (5 bases). Germline CDR1 SGHVS, CDR2 FQNEAQ. This CDR3 spans 15 amino acids. V lost 5 bases to trimming and J lost 5 bases, with 18 bases between them. Here the CDR3 DNA reads TGTGCCAGCAGCCCGCCCGTGGCAGGGTGGGAGACCCAGTACTTC. Its translation: CASSPPVAGWETQYF.

This clonotype was picked up many times. The rearrangement joins TRBV12-3 or TRBV12-4 to TRBJ2-7; D gene unclear. The CDR3 length is 13 residues. V dropped 5 bases and J dropped 3 bases, with 11 bases sitting between them. The CDR3 region has the DNA TGTGCCAGCAGTCCCCATTCCGTCTACGAGCAGTACTTC. Translated: CASSPHSVYEQYF.

The sample holds many counts of this clonotype. The chain links TRBV3-1 to TRBJ1-4, with D unresolved. CDR1 and CDR2 (germline): LGHDT, YNNKEL (reference sequence). This CDR3 has 13 amino acids. V was trimmed by 8 bases and J by 4 bases, leaving 11 bases between them. The CDR3 sequence is CASALASNEKLFF. The CDR3, as DNA: TGTGCCAGCGCACTGGCAAGTAATGAAAAACTGTTTTTT.

About this clonotype itself: This clone may be a read error of a much larger clone one base away. The gene calls are TRBV7-2 and TRBJ2-1; D remains unclear. The germline CDR1 and CDR2 sequences are SGHTA and FQGNSA. The CDR3 runs to 15 residues. In nucleotides, the CDR3 is TGTGCCAGCAGCTCCCCCCCTCCGGGCTACAATGAGCAGCTCTTC. Residues: CASSSPPPGYNEQLF.

This clonotype was detected many times. CDR3 sequence reads: CASSSPIGDNTEAFF. The DNA for the CDR3 is TGTGCCAGCAGCTCTCCCATCGGGGATAACACTGAAGCTTTCTTT. V and J are TRBV7-9 and TRBJ1-1; the D is unclear. The CDR3 sequence is 15 residues long. Germline values: CDR1 SEHNR, CDR2 FQNEAQ (reference sequence). The germline V and J ends were trimmed by 4 bases and 2 bases, with 14 bases remaining between them.

There are many counts of this clonotype. V gene TRBV5-1 combines with J gene TRBJ2-3; 10 nucleotides match TRBD2. This CDR3 has 15 amino acids. Unmatched junction bases numbered 8, after V lost 4 bases and J lost 6 bases. The germline gives CDR1 SGHRS, CDR2 YFSETQ. The CDR3 sequence: CASSVPSGRGDTQYF. Here the CDR3 DNA reads TGCGCCAGCAGCGTGCCTAGCGGGAGAGGGGATACGCAGTATTTT.

This clonotype was observed many times. The J gene is TRBJ2-4, the V gene TRBV20-1; 7 bases are shared with TRBD1. CDR3 length: 16 amino acids. Germline V gene data show CDR1 as DFQATT and CDR2 as SNEGSKA (reference sequence). The junction had 7 bases not matched to a gene; V was cut back by 1 base and J by 1 base. The CDR3 region has the DNA TGCAGTGCTAGAGCTCCTAAGACAGGGGCCAAAAACATTCAGTACTTC. This gives the protein CSARAPKTGAKNIQYF.

In its sample, this clonotype was seen many times. This chain connects TRBV5-1 to TRBJ1-1, with 8 nucleotides matching TRBD1. J gave up 8 bases and V 4 bases, and 10 bases lay outside the gene matches. The CDR3 is made up of 14 amino acids. In germline, CDR1 is SGHRS, CDR2 YFSETQ. The CDR3 spells CASSRGDRGREAFF. CDR3 DNA sequence: TGCGCCAGCAGCCGGGGAGACAGGGGTAGAGAAGCTTTCTTT.